This T cell receptor (beta chain) stems from a study of T cells in women clearing cervical HPV infection. Study background: Case blood drawn at lesion detection; control blood after infection cleared. Overall study findings and caveats: Cases carried less TRBV6-7 than controls: about 0.1% versus 0.15%. Cases and controls were distinguished at AUC around 0.8 by richness and V genes.

About this clone itself: As yet, its antigen is unknown. The read terminates 3 residues before the CDR3 end, so the remaining end is supplied by the germline J gene.

Generated by immunoSEQ multiplex PCR, the TCRdb table keeps only in-frame clones and is missing some. The sample totals some 16,000 clones. Trimming took off 5 bases at V and 3 bases at J, with 11 bases between the two ends. This CDR3 is built from 13 residues. Germline-derived CDR1 and CDR2 are DFQATT and SNEGSKA (reference sequence). The rearrangement links TRBV20-1 to TRBJ2-1, with a weak D call TRBD2 (6 bases). The sample taken for sequencing was blood buffy coat. The TCR originated in a woman between 18 and 70 years old with a cervical HPV16 infection that either progressed to CIN3+ or cleared (not recorded which). The CDR3 is CSAGLDYYNEQFF. The CDR3 DNA, read in part, is TGCAGTGCTGGGCTGGACTACTACAATGAG.